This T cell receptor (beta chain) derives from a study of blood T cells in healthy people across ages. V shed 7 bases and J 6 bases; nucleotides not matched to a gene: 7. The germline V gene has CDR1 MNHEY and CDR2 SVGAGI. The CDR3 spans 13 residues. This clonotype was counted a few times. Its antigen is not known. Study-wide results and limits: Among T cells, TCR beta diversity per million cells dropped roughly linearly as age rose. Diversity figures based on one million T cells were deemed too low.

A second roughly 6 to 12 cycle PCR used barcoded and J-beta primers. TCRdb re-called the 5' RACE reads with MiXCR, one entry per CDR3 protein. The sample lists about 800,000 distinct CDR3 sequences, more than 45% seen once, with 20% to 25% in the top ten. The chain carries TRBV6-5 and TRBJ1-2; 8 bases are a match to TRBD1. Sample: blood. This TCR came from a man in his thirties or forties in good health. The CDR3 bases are TGTGCCAGCAAGTCAGGGGGCGCTCATGGCTACACCTTC. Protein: CASKSGGAHGYTF.